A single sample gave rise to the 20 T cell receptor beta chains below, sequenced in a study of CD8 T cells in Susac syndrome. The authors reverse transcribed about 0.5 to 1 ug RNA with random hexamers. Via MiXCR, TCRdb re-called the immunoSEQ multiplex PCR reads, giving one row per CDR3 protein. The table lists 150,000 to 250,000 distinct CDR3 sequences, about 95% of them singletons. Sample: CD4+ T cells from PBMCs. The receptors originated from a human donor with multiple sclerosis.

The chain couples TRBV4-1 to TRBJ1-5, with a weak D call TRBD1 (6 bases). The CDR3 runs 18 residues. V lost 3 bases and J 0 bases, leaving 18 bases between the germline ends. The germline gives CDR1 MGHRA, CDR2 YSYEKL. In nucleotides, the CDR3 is TGCGCCAGCAGCCAGACCTCAGGAGGGGGATTTAGCAATCAGCCCCAGCATTTT. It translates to CASSQTSGGGFSNQPQHF.

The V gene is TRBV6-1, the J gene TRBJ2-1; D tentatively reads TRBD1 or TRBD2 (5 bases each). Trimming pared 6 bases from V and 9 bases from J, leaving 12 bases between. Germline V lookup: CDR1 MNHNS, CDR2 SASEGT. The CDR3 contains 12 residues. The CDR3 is CASSPGAGEQFF. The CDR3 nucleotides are TGTGCCAGCAGCCCCGGGGCGGGTGAGCAGTTCTTC.

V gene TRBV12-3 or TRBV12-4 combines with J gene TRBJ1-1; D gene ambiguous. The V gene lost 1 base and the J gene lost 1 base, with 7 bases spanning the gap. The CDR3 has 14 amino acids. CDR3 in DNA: TGTGCCAGCAGTTTAGTTGCTAAGAACACTGAAGCTTTCTTT. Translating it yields CASSLVAKNTEAFF.

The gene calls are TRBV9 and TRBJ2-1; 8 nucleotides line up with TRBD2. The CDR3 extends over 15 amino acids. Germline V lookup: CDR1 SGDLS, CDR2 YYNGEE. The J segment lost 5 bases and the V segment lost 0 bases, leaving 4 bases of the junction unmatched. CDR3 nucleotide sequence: TGTGCCAGCAGCGTAGACGGGGGGGTTGACAATGAGCAGTTCTTC. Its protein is CASSVDGGVDNEQFF.

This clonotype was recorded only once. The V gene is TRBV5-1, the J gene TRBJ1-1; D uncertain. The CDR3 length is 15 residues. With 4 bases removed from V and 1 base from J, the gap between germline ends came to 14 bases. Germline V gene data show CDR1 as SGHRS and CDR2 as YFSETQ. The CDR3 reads CASSGRTGANTEAFF. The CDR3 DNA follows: TGCGCCAGCAGCGGTCGGACGGGCGCGAACACTGAAGCTTTCTTT.

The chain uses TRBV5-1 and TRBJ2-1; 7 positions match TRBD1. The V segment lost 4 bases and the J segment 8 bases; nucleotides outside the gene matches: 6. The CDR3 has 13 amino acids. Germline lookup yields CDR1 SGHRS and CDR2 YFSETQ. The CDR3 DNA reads TGCGCCAGCAGCAGTGAGACAGGGTATGAGCAGTTCTTC. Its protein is CASSSETGYEQFF.

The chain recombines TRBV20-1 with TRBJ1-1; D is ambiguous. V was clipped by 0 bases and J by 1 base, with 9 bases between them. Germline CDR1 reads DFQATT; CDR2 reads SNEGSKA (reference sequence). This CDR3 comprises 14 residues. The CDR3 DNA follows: TGCAGTGCTAGAGATCGGCGGACGAACACTGAAGCTTTCTTT. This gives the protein CSARDRRTNTEAFF.

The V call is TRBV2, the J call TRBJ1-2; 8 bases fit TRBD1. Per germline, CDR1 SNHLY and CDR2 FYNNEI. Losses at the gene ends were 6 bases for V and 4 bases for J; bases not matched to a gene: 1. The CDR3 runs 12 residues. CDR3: CASRGQAYGYTF. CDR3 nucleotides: TGTGCCAGCAGGGGACAGGCCTATGGCTACACCTTC. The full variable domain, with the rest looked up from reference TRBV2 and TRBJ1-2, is EPEVTQTPSHQVTQMGQEVILRCVPISNHLYFYWYRQILGQKVEFLVSFYNNEISEKSEIFDDQFSVERPDGSNFTLKIRSTKLEDSAMYFCASRGQAYGYTFGSGTRLTVV.

In DNA form, the CDR3 reads TGTGCCACCTTGATGGGGAACACTGAAGCTTTCTTT. Translating it yields CATLMGNTEAFF. The chain has TRBV6-6 and TRBJ1-1; no definite D call. Germline V lookup: CDR1 MNHNY, CDR2 SVGAGI (reference sequence). The CDR3 consists of 12 residues. V was shortened by 10 bases and J by 1 base, with 10 bases between the two germline ends.

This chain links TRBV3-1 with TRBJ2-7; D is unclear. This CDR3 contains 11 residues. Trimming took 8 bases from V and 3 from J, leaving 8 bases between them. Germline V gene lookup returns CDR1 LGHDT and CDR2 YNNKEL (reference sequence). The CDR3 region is CASGNFYEQYF. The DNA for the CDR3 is TGTGCCAGCGGCAATTTCTACGAGCAGTACTTC.

The CDR3 loop reads CSVEDVSYEQYF. CDR3 DNA: TGCAGCGTTGAAGACGTCTCCTACGAGCAGTACTTC. The chain joins TRBV29-1 to TRBJ2-7; D ambiguous. V gave up 0 bases and J gave up 0 bases, with 3 bases separating them. The V gene's germline CDR1 is SQVTM and CDR2 ANQGSEA. This CDR3 has 12 amino acids.

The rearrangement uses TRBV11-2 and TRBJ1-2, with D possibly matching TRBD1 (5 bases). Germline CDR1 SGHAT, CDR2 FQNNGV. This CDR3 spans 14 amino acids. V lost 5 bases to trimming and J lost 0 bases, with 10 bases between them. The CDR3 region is CASSHRQSNYGYTF. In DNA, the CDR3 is TGTGCCAGCAGCCATCGACAGTCTAACTATGGCTACACCTTC. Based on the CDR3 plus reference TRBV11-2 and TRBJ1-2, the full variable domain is EAGVAQSPRYKIIEKRQSVAFWCNPISGHATLYWYQQILGQGPKLLIQFQNNGVVDDSQLPKDRFSAERLKGVDSTLKIQPAKLEDSAVYLCASSHRQSNYGYTFGSGTRLTVV.

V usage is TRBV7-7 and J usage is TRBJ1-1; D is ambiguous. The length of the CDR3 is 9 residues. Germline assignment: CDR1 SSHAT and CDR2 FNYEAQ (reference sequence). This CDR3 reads CASKPEAFF. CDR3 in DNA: TGTGCTAGTAAACCGGAGGCTTTCTTT.

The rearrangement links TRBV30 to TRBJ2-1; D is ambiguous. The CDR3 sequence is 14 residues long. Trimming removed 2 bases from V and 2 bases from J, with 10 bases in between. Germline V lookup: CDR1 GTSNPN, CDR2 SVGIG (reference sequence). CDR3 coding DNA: TGTGCCTGGAGTATCCCAGGTCCCTACAATGAGCAGTTCTTC. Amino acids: CAWSIPGPYNEQFF.

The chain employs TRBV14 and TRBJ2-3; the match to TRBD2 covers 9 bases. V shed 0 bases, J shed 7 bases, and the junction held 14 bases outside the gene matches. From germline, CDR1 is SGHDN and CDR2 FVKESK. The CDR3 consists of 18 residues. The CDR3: CASSQDLPLSGSEHTQYF. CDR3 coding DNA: TGTGCCAGCAGCCAAGATCTCCCCCTTAGCGGGAGCGAACATACGCAGTATTTT.

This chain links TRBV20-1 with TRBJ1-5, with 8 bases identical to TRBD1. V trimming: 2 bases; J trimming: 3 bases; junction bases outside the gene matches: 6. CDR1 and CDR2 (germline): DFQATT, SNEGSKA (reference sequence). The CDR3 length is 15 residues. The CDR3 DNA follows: TGCAGTGCTAGAACGGACAGGGCCCTCAATCAGCCCCAGCATTTT. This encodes CSARTDRALNQPQHF.

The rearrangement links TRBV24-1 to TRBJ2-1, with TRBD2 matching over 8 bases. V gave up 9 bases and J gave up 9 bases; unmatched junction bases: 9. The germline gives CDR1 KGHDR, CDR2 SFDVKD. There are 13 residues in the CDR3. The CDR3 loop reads CATSGLESSEQFF. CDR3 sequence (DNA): TGTGCCACCTCGGGACTAGAATCTTCTGAGCAGTTCTTC.

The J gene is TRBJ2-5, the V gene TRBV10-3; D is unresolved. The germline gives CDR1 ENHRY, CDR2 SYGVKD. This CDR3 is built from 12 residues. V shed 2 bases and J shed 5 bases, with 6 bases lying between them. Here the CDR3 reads CAISENRETQYF. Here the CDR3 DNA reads TGTGCCATCAGTGAGAACCGGGAGACCCAGTACTTC.

The CDR3 loop reads CASSSTSGGSYNEQFF. CDR3 nucleotide sequence: TGCGCCAGCAGCTCCACTAGCGGGGGTTCCTACAATGAGCAGTTCTTC. The chain uses TRBV5-1 and TRBJ2-1; 11 nucleotides align to TRBD2. Germline CDR1 reads SGHRS; CDR2 reads YFSETQ. This CDR3 is built from 16 residues. The J segment lost 1 base and the V segment lost 3 bases, leaving 3 bases of the junction unmatched.

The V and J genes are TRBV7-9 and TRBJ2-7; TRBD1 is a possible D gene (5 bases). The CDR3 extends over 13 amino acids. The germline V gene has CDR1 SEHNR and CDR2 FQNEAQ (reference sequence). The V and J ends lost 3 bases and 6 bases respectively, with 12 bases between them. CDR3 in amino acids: CASSFEQASEQYF. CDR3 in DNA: TGTGCCAGCAGCTTCGAACAGGCCTCCGAGCAGTACTTC.